In this sample, the clone carrying this TCR beta chain turned up a few times. As yet, its antigen is unknown. This table comes from immunoSEQ multiplex PCR, and its TCRdb copy is limited to in-frame clones, with some not included. Of 36,000 or so clones listed, roughly 77% are singletons. This record comes from a study of OX40 agonist ivuxolimab in advanced cancers. As for the study in general: Earlier treatment with anti-PD-1, anti-PD-L1 or anti-CTLA-4 was permitted, and 30% to 40% had received some.

This CDR3 has 16 residues. V dropped 3 bases and J dropped 6 bases, with 19 bases sitting between them. CDR1 SGHRS and CDR2 YFSETQ come from the germline V gene. General observations from the study: Low normalized clonal expansion also occurred in some nonresponding patients. CD8+ T cells (on average) carried more expanded clones than CD4+ T cells.

The sequence derives from an adult with an advanced solid tumor such as melanoma, head and neck, liver or kidney cancer. The chain has TRBV5-1 and TRBJ2-1; D is perhaps TRBD2 (7 bases). The sample was CD4+ or CD8+ T cells sorted from blood, taken in a trial of the OX40 agonist ivuxolimab. The CDR3 DNA sequence: TGCGCCAGCAGCTCCCAAGGGAGGGGGGGTTTCAATGAGCAGTTCTTC. It translates to CASSSQGRGGFNEQFF. The full variable domain, rest sourced from reference TRBV5-1 and TRBJ2-1, is KAGVTQTPRYLIKTRGQQVTLSCSPISGHRSVSWYQQTPGQGLQFLFEYFSETQRNKGNFPGRFSGRQFSNSRSEMNVSTLELGDSALYLCASSSQGRGGFNEQFFGPGTRLTVL.